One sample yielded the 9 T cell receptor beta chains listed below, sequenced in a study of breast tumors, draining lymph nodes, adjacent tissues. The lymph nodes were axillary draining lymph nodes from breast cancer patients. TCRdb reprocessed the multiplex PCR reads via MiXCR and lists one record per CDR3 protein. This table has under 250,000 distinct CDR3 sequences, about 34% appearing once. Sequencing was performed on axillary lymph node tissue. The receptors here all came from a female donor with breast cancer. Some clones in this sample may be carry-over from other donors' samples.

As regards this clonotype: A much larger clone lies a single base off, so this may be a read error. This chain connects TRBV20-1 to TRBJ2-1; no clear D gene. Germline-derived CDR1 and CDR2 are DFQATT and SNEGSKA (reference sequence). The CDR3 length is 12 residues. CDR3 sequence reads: CSASDKTNEPFF. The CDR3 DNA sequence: TGCAGTGCTAGTGACAAGACAAATGAGCCGTTCTTC.

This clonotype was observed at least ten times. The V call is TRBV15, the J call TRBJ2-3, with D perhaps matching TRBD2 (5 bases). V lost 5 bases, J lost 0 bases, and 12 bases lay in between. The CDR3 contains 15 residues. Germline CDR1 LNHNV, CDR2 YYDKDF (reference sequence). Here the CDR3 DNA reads TGTGCCACCAGCTCGGGGTTAGGGAGCACAGATACGCAGTATTTT. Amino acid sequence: CATSSGLGSTDTQYF.

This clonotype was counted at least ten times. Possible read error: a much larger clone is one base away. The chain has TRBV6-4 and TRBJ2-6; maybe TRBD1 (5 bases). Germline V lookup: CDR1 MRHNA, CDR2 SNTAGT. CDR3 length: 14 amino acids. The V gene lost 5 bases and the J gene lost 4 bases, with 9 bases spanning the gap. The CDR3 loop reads CASSPGPGANVLTF. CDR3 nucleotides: TGTGCCAGCAGTCCAGGGCCAGGGGCCAACGTCCTGACTTTC.

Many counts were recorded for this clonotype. The CDR3 nucleotides read TGCAGCGCCAGGACGGGGAATGAAAAACTGTTTTTT. This translates into CSARTGNEKLFF. This chain connects TRBV29-1 to TRBJ1-4; D is uncertain. V gave up 7 bases and J gave up 5 bases, with 11 bases separating them. Germline lookup yields CDR1 SQVTM and CDR2 ANQGSEA. This CDR3 comprises 12 residues.

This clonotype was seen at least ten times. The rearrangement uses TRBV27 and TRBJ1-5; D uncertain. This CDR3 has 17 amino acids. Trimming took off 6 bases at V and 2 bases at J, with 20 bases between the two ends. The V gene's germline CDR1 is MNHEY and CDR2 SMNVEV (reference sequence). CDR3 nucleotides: TGTGCCAGCAGGAGGCTTTCGCCTATGGCTGGCAATCAGCCCCAGCATTTT. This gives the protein CASRRLSPMAGNQPQHF.

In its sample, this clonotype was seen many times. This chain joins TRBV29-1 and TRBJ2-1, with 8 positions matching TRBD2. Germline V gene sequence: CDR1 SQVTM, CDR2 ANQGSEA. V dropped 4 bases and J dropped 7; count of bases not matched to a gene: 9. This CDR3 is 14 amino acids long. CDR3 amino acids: CSVAGLVTVNEQFF. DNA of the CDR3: TGCAGCGTTGCGGGACTAGTCACTGTTAATGAGCAGTTCTTC.

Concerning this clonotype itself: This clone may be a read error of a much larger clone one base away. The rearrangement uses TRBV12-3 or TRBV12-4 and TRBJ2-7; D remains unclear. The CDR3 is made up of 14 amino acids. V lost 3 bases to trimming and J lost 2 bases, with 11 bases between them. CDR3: CASSFFGLPYEQYF. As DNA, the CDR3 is TGTGCCAGCAGTTTCTTCGGCCTACCCTACGAGCAGTACTTC.

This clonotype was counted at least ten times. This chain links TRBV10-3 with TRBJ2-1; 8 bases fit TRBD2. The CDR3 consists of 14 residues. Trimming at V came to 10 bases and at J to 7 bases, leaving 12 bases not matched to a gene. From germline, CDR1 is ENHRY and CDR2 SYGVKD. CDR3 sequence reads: CATGGISLGNEQFF. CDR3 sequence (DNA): TGTGCCACGGGAGGGATTTCGTTAGGTAATGAGCAGTTCTTC.

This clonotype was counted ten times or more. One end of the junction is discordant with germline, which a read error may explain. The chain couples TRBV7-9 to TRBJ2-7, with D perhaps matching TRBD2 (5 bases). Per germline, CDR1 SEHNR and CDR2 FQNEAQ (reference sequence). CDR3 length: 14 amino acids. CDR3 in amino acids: CASTLGGPSYEQYF. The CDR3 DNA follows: TGTGCCAGCACCTTAGGCGGGCCTTCCTACGAGCAGTACTTC.